The rows below give T cell receptor beta chains drawn from one sample of a study of metastatic and nonmetastatic thyroid tumors. TCRdb re-called the PCR reads with MiXCR. The data show about 21,000 clones, with 18% seen just once and around 20% held by the top ten. Sequencing was carried out using blood. The receptors shown here come from a male donor with papillary thyroid cancer or a benign thyroid nodule (not recorded which). Some clones in this sample may be carry-over from other donors' samples. The CDR3 runs from the conserved cysteine through the conserved F or W. The order of the fields is CDR3 DNA, CDR3 protein, clone size, J gene, V gene, D gene. The D gene is left open where the match is weak. The size entry is marked missing in some rows and otherwise reads once, few, many or a size class.

TGCAGTGCCCCCGGGACAGGGGGAACAGAGACCCAGTACTTC	CSAPGTGGTETQYF	many	TRBJ2-5	TRBV20-1	TRBD1
TGCAGTGCTAGGGGAACAGGGTGGGGATCACCCCTCCACTTT	CSARGTGWGSPLHF	NA	TRBJ1-6	TRBV20-1	NA
TGTGCCAGCACCGGGACTAGCGGGAGGTATTCGGGGACCCAGTACTTC	CASTGTSGRYSGTQYF	many	TRBJ2-5	TRBV2	TRBD2
TGTGCCAGCAGCGCCCGAGGGGTGGGCACTGAAGCTTTCTTT	CASSARGVGTEAFF	many	TRBJ1-1	TRBV9	NA
TGTGCCAGCTCACTTCGGACGCCCCAAGACGGGGAGCTGTTTTTT	CASSLRTPQDGELFF	many	TRBJ2-2	TRBV18	NA
TGTGCCATCAGAACTACGACAGGGGCCCAAGAGACCCAGTACTTC	CAIRTTTGAQETQYF	many	TRBJ2-5	TRBV10-3	TRBD1
TGTGCCAGCAGCTTAAGGTTTGGTTACAATGAGCAGTTCTTC	CASSLRFGYNEQFF	many	TRBJ2-1	TRBV11-3	NA
TGCAGCGTGGCCAGAACGGAGTTCGGGGAGCTGTTTTTT	CSVARTEFGELFF	many	TRBJ2-2	TRBV29-1	NA
TGCAGTGCTAGATGGACTAGCGGGGTAAATGAGCAGTTCTTC	CSARWTSGVNEQFF	NA	TRBJ2-1	TRBV20-1	TRBD2
TGTGCCAGCAGCGATGATGAAAAACTGTTTTTT	CASSDDEKLFF	many	TRBJ1-4	TRBV9	NA
TGTGCCAGCAGTGAAAAACAACTGTTTTTT	CASSEKQLFF	many	TRBJ1-4	TRBV6-4	NA
TGCAGTGCTAGAGTAGGACCCTGGGACCAAGAGACCCAGTACTTC	CSARVGPWDQETQYF	many	TRBJ2-5	TRBV20-1	NA
TGTGCCAGCAACCGGGGAACGGCGGAAAAGTTCTTC	CASNRGTAEKFF	many	TRBJ2-1	TRBV6-1	NA
TGTGCCATCAGTGCCCCTCGTCTGAACGGCTACACCTTC	CAISAPRLNGYTF	many	TRBJ1-2	TRBV10-3	NA